Below, 16 T cell receptor beta chains from the same sample are listed, as sequenced in a study of low-dose radiotherapy and immunotherapy resistance in tumors. Time point in this sample: after trial treatment. Indicated treatment: LDRT plus nivolumab, ipilimumab, low-dose cyclophosphamide and aspirin (RACIN trial). Alpha- and beta-chain coverage of first-strand cDNA came from TRAV- and TRBV-specific primers. The PCR that amplified TCRs ran for about 20 cycles, relying on a constant-region primer and a V-primer adapter. TCRdb processed the reads anew with MiXCR; each CDR3 protein has one entry. The table has under 35,000 distinct CDR3 sequences, approximately 49% seen once. This specimen consisted of PBMCs, obtained after low-dose radiotherapy plus immunotherapy. The source of these receptors is a male donor with gallbladder cancer.

The rearrangement joins TRBV2 to TRBJ2-7, with D unresolved. Germline CDR1 SNHLY, CDR2 FYNNEI. CDR3 length: 15 amino acids. Trimming pared 9 bases from V and 7 bases from J, leaving 25 bases between. CDR3 in amino acids: CASRVSRLTSSEQYF. For the CDR3, the DNA is TGTGCCAGTCGAGTCTCAAGACTGACTTCCTCGGAGCAGTACTTC.

The chain uses TRBV2 and TRBJ2-4; D might be TRBD1 (5 bases). V shed 6 bases and J shed 3 bases, with 18 bases lying between them. Germline V lookup: CDR1 SNHLY, CDR2 FYNNEI. There are 16 residues in the CDR3. In DNA form, the CDR3 reads TGTGCCAGCAGATCTGTGACCCCCGGACACAAAAACATTCAGTACTTC. This sequence encodes CASRSVTPGHKNIQYF.

At least ten counts were recorded for this clonotype. V and J are TRBV9 and TRBJ2-5; TRBD1 or TRBD2 may be the D gene (5 bases each). Deletions cut 3 bases from V and 12 bases from J, with 18 bases between. Germline V gives CDR1 SGDLS, CDR2 YYNGEE. The CDR3 contains 13 residues. The CDR3 protein is CASSETPGTREYF. The CDR3 bases are TGTGCCAGCAGCGAAACGCCCGGGACCAGGGAGTACTTC. Drawing the rest from reference TRBV9 and TRBJ2-5, the complete variable domain is DSGVTQTPKHLITATGQRVTLRCSPRSGDLSVYWYQQSLDQGLQFLIQYYNGEERAKGNILERFSAQQFPDLHSELNLSSLELGDSALYFCASSETPGTREYFGPGTRLLVL.

The chain links TRBV19 to TRBJ2-7; TRBD1 is a possible D gene (6 bases). Germline CDR1 and CDR2: LNHDA and SQIVND (reference sequence). This CDR3 is 17 amino acids long. The V gene lost 2 bases and the J gene lost 0 bases, with 17 bases spanning the gap. The CDR3 coding sequence is TGTGCCAGTAGTATAACCTCTGCCGGGACAAGCTCCTACGAGCAGTACTTC. The encoded protein is CASSITSAGTSSYEQYF. The full variable domain, rest sourced from reference TRBV19 and TRBJ2-7, is DGGITQSPKYLFRKEGQNVTLSCEQNLNHDAMYWYRQDPGQGLRLIYYSQIVNDFQKGDIAEGYSVSREKKESFPLTVTSAQKNPTAFYLCASSITSAGTSSYEQYFGPGTRLTVT.

The rearrangement uses TRBV5-1 and TRBJ2-6; no clear D gene. The CDR3 is 14 residues long. Germline V gene lookup returns CDR1 SGHRS and CDR2 YFSETQ. Trimming shortened V by 0 bases and J by 1 base, and 2 bases separated the two germline ends. CDR3 DNA sequence: TGCGCCAGCAGCTTGGATTCTGGGGCCAACGTCCTGACTTTC. It yields the protein CASSLDSGANVLTF.

This clonotype occurred many times. The chain recombines TRBV11-1 with TRBJ2-3; D is undetermined. V lost 5 bases and J lost 0, with 12 bases in between. The CDR3 runs to 15 residues. Germline loops: CDR1 SGHAT, CDR2 FQDESV (reference sequence). The CDR3 nucleotides read TGTGCCAGCAGCCGAAGCACGGAAAGCACAGATACGCAGTATTTT. Translation gives CASSRSTESTDTQYF.

The chain has TRBV12-3 or TRBV12-4 and TRBJ2-3; TRBD2 aligns across 13 bases. The CDR3 is 15 residues long. After removal of 5 bases from V and 6 bases from J, the junction contained 5 bases not matched to a gene. CDR3 nucleotide sequence: TGTGCCAGCAGTACTAGCGGGAGGGGGATGGATACGCAGTATTTT. As protein: CASSTSGRGMDTQYF.

This clonotype qualifies as medium-sized. The CDR3: CASSARWDQPQHF. DNA for the CDR3: TGTGCCAGCAGTGCCAGGTGGGATCAGCCCCAGCATTTT. The V call is TRBV25-1, the J call TRBJ1-5; D uncertain. The germline CDR1 and CDR2 sequences are MGHDK and SYGVNS. The CDR3 loop spans 13 amino acids. Trimming removed 4 bases at V and 5 bases at J, with 9 bases between.

This clonotype was seen many times. The chain links TRBV6-5 to TRBJ2-1; 9 bases are a match to TRBD1. This CDR3 has 15 amino acids. The germline V gene has CDR1 MNHEY and CDR2 SVGAGI. V lost 5 bases and J lost 4; bases outside the gene matches: 6. CDR3 region: CASSDGTGSYNEQFF. In DNA form, the CDR3 reads TGTGCCAGCAGTGACGGGACAGGGTCGTACAATGAGCAGTTCTTC.

At least ten counts were recorded for this clonotype. V is TRBV29-1 and J is TRBJ2-1, with 12 nucleotides matching TRBD2. Germline V gene data show CDR1 as SQVTM and CDR2 as ANQGSEA. The CDR3 sequence is 13 residues long. Trimming cost V 6 bases and J 6 bases; bases outside gene matches: 3. The CDR3 DNA is TGCAGCGTCGAGGGACTAGCGGGCAATGAGCAGTTCTTC. Protein sequence: CSVEGLAGNEQFF.

This rearrangement joins TRBV5-1 to TRBJ2-3, with D perhaps TRBD2 (5 bases). Trimming shortened V by 4 bases and J by 0 bases, and 9 bases separated the two germline ends. The CDR3 has 14 amino acids. From germline, CDR1 is SGHRS and CDR2 YFSETQ. DNA of the CDR3: TGCGCCAGCAGCCGGGGAGAAAGCACAGATACGCAGTATTTT. Protein product: CASSRGESTDTQYF.

The chain links TRBV20-1 to TRBJ2-1; possible D gene TRBD2, 6 bases. The CDR3 sequence is 14 residues long. Trimming pared 7 bases from V and 2 bases from J, leaving 15 bases between. The germline V gene has CDR1 DFQATT and CDR2 SNEGSKA (reference sequence). The CDR3 sequence: CSVPVGGTYNEQFF. CDR3 nucleotides: TGCAGTGTCCCTGTGGGGGGAACCTACAATGAGCAGTTCTTC.

In its sample, this clonotype is medium-sized. The chain combines TRBV18 with TRBJ1-1; D may be TRBD1 (6 bases). V gave up 3 bases and J gave up 4 bases, with 15 bases separating them. The CDR3 contains 15 residues. The germline V gene encodes CDR1 KGHSH and CDR2 LQKENI. The chain's CDR3 is CASSPPIRGTTEAFF. In DNA, the CDR3 is TGTGCCAGCTCACCGCCCATAAGGGGGACCACTGAAGCTTTCTTT.

Many counts were recorded for this clonotype. This sequence joins TRBV5-1 and TRBJ2-5; D gene ambiguous. Germline CDR1 SGHRS, CDR2 YFSETQ. CDR3 length: 13 residues. V shed 5 bases and J shed 2 bases, with 10 bases lying between them. The CDR3 sequence is CASRRTEQETQYF. The CDR3 DNA follows: TGCGCCAGCAGACGGACGGAACAAGAGACCCAGTACTTC.

The chain joins TRBV29-1 to TRBJ2-7, with TRBD1 matching 9 bases. The CDR3 spans 13 residues. Germline loops: CDR1 SQVTM, CDR2 ANQGSEA. V lost 7 bases and J lost 7; bases outside the gene matches: 11. The DNA of the CDR3 is TGCAGCGCTAGGGGACAGGGAAGGAGGGAGCAGTACTTC. It specifies CSARGQGRREQYF.

This clonotype is classed as medium-sized. V and J are TRBV5-6 and TRBJ2-5; 8 bases are a match to TRBD2. Trimming removed 0 bases from V and 4 bases from J; junction bases left unmatched: 2. The germline CDR1 and CDR2 sequences are SGHDT and YYEEEE. The CDR3 sequence is 14 residues long. Here the CDR3 DNA reads TGTGCCAGCAGCTTGGTTCTAGCGGGAGAGACCCAGTACTTC. Its translation is CASSLVLAGETQYF.